This T cell receptor beta chain was observed in a study of Ad26.COV2.S vaccination and SARS-CoV-2 variants. Treatment here: around 19 received Ad26.COV2.S at low or high dose, single or two shots; several received placebo; per-sample allocation not given. The investigators took samples on day 63 after the first vaccine or placebo injection. The data were produced by immunoSEQ multiplex PCR, yet TCRdb's version contains in-frame clones alone and is incomplete. The sample has hundreds of thousands of clones; approximately 88% are singletons. Points on this clone: The antigen remains unidentified.

CDR1 and CDR2 from the germline V gene are SGDLS and YYNGEE. V was shortened by 4 bases and J by 5 bases, with 12 bases between the two germline ends. The CDR3 loop spans 13 amino acids. Study-wide results and limits: Placebo recipients showed lower spike-specific TCR breadth than vaccinees.

The clonotype comes from a person aged 18-60 years who received the Ad26.COV2.S COVID-19 vaccine or a placebo. The sample here was peripheral blood, taken in a trial of Ad26.COV2.S vaccine versus placebo. V is TRBV9 and J is TRBJ1-1; tentative D call: TRBD1 (5 bases). This CDR3 reads CASSTQGATEAFF. The CDR3, as DNA: TGTGCCAGCAGCACCCAAGGGGCAACTGAAGCTTTCTTT.